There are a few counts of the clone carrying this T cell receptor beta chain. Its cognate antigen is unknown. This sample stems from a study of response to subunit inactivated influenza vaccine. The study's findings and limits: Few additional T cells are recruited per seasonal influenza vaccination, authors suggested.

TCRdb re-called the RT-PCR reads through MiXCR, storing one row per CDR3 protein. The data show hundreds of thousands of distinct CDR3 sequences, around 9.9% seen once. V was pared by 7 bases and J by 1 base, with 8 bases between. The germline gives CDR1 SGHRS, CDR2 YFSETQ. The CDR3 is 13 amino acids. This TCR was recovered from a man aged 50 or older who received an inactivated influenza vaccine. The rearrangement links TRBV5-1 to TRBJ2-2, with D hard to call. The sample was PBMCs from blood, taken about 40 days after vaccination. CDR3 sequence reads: CASDTGNTGELFF. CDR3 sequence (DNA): TGCGCCAGCGACACCGGGAACACCGGGGAGCTGTTTTTT.